The next 8 T cell receptor beta chains were all read from a single sample in a study of blood T cell repertoires in COVID-19. The repertoire was sequenced with immunoSEQ multiplex PCR; TCRdb's copy has only in-frame clones and lacks some. This repertoire shows over 70,000 clones, approximately 80% found once; its top ten account for around 49%. The sample comprised peripheral blood. These receptors all stem from a human donor in a cohort sampled during active COVID-19.

This clone was seen just once. The chain has TRBV2 and TRBJ2-1, with 10 bases that match TRBD2. The CDR3 extends over 15 amino acids. The junction had 7 bases not matched to a gene; V was cut back by 2 bases and J by 9 bases. CDR1 is SNHLY and CDR2 is FYNNEI in the germline V gene. The CDR3: CASSESGRALSEQFF. In nucleotides, the CDR3 is TGTGCCAGCAGTGAAAGCGGGAGGGCCCTGAGTGAGCAGTTCTTC.

The gene calls are TRBV5-5 and TRBJ1-3; D possibly corresponds to TRBD1 (5 bases). Trimming removed 3 bases at V and 0 bases at J, with 16 bases between. The CDR3 has 17 amino acids. The V gene's germline CDR1 is SGHKS and CDR2 YYEKEE (reference sequence). The CDR3 loop reads CASSSRTTNLSGNTIYF. CDR3 sequence (DNA): TGTGCCAGCAGCTCTCGGACAACGAACCTCTCTGGAAACACCATATATTTT.

The chain combines TRBV3-1 (or the pseudogene TRBV3-2) with TRBJ2-2; no reliable D call. The CDR3 covers 14 residues. From germline, CDR1 is LGHDT and CDR2 YNNKEL (reference sequence). V lost 4 bases to trimming and J lost 4 bases, with 10 bases between them. CDR3 in amino acids: CASSPLFGTGELFF. The DNA of the CDR3 is TGTGCCAGCAGCCCCTTGTTCGGCACCGGGGAGCTGTTTTTT.

The chain combines TRBV11-3 with TRBJ2-7, with 9 bases matching TRBD1. CDR1 and CDR2 (germline): SGHNT, YENEEA. CDR3 length: 13 amino acids. The V gene end was trimmed by 5 bases and the J gene end by 5 bases; junction bases not matched to a gene: 4. The CDR3 spells CASSTGTGNEQYF. The CDR3 coding sequence is TGTGCCAGCAGCACCGGGACAGGGAACGAGCAGTACTTC.

Here the CDR3 DNA reads TGTGCCTGGAAAACTAGCGGGAATGTCGGGGAGCTGTTTTTT. As protein: CAWKTSGNVGELFF. V gene TRBV30 combines with J gene TRBJ2-2; TRBD2 aligns across 10 bases. Germline V gene data show CDR1 as GTSNPN and CDR2 as SVGIG (reference sequence). The CDR3 spans 14 residues. The trim removed 4 bases at V and 7 bases at J, leaving 6 bases unmatched.

This chain uses TRBV12-3 or TRBV12-4 with TRBJ2-3; 10 bases match TRBD2. The CDR3 sequence is 13 residues long. The V segment lost 2 bases and the J segment 9 bases; nucleotides outside the gene matches: 2. CDR3 nucleotide sequence: TGTGCCAGCAGTTTAATGGGACTAGCGACGCAGTATTTT. Translated, it gives CASSLMGLATQYF.

The gene calls are TRBV11-2 and TRBJ2-7; D unresolved. Germline lookup yields CDR1 SGHAT and CDR2 FQNNGV. The germline V and J ends were trimmed by 1 base and 9 bases, with 7 bases remaining between them. CDR3 length: 11 amino acids. CDR3 coding DNA: TGTGCCAGCAGCTTAGGGCCAGGGCAGTACTTC. It encodes CASSLGPGQYF.

V usage is TRBV9 and J usage is TRBJ1-4; TRBD1 is a possible D gene (6 bases). The length of the CDR3 is 14 residues. Trimming pared 4 bases from V and 6 bases from J, leaving 13 bases between. Germline CDR1 and CDR2: SGDLS and YYNGEE. CDR3 DNA sequence: TGTGCCAGCAGCCCTGGGGGGGCGGATGAAAAACTGTTTTTT. It codes for CASSPGGADEKLFF. The full variable domain, completed using reference TRBV9 and TRBJ1-4, is DSGVTQTPKHLITATGQRVTLRCSPRSGDLSVYWYQQSLDQGLQFLIQYYNGEERAKGNILERFSAQQFPDLHSELNLSSLELGDSALYFCASSPGGADEKLFFGSGTQLSVL.